Detailed here is one T cell receptor (beta chain). This receptor's antigen is unknown. Germline is not matched at one junction end, which may reflect a read error. Library preparation was by the immunoSEQ multiplex PCR assay. A mixture of 60 forward primers for TCR Vbeta segments and 13 reverse primers for TCR Jbeta segments was used in the multiplex PCR. The CDR3 region of rearranged TCR beta genes was amplified from genomic DNA with a multiplex PCR assay. Amplified TCR beta libraries were sequenced as 87-base-pair reads on the Illumina HiSeq System. As for the authors' bioinformatics: A later analysis tallied around 80 million unique TCR beta chains across the 700 or so repertoires, and roughly 11 million of those chains were shared by two or more donors. Raw reads were error-corrected and collapsed into unique sequences with a nearest-neighbor algorithm that merged closely related sequences to remove PCR and sequencing errors. To assign V, D and J gene segments, CDR3 sequences were aligned to IMGT reference sequences. For a sequence to be retained, a match of at least six nucleotides was required to both a V gene segment and a J gene segment. A rearrangement counted as productive if the CDR3 had no stop codons and remained in frame with V and J, and every other rearrangement counted as non-productive. Following IMGT convention, CDR3 was defined as the stretch from the second conserved V-encoded cysteine to the conserved J-encoded phenylalanine. Sequences without an unambiguous match to a single V gene segment were excluded from the earlier analysis of approximately 600 of the donors. An earlier analysis of 587 of the donors called V segments functional above 56.7% productive rearrangements and segregating when the between-donor standard deviation exceeded 5%. A statistical classification framework was developed to diagnose cytomegalovirus status using the catalog of TCR beta chain sequences. In a later analysis, TCR nucleotide sequences were compared against IMGT/GENE-DB human TR gene sequences so that V and J genes could be assigned. In a later analysis, CDR3 sequences and most-parsimonious VDJ recombination scenarios were assigned using the TCRdist pipeline. A later analysis defined each TCR beta chain by its CDR3 amino acid sequence plus V-gene family, and excluded reads lacking a unique V-gene family. A later analysis removed over 500 highly shared, low-generation-probability nucleotide sequences to deal with suspected cross-contamination and a sequencing artifact. For each public chain, a later analysis derived a clonal expansion index from normalized ranks of inferred template counts within each repertoire. In a later analysis, generation probabilities were computed using a VDJ recombination model fitted to out-of-frame rearrangements, and the results were checked against IGoR. In a later analysis, hypergeometric tests were used to score TCR-TCR, TCR-HLA and TCR-CMV co-occurrence, with a repertoire-size bias correction applied to TCR pairs. False discovery rates were estimated in a later analysis by permuting HLA or CMV assignments 20 times. In a later analysis, co-occurring TCRs were grouped using DBSCAN, and TCRdist sequence similarity was added for clustering within HLA-allele-positive subsets. Co-occurrence clustering excluded repertoires with fewer than 30,000 or more than 120,000 public chains, plus five with anomalous nucleotide sharing. TCRdb carries this immuneACCESS record with in-frame sequences only. Its versions omit some clonotypes, under half of them owing to an unresolved V gene in the studies checked, with the rest unexplained. V, J and clone size are those of that table, while D and trimming were read from the DNA. The sample table shows under 50,000 clones, and approximately 90% are seen once. The top ten hold roughly 8% of the sample.

The cohort comprised some 680 healthy bone marrow donors. Cohort members were all nominally healthy when sampled, although unrecorded immune exposures were likely present. The donor tested CMV seropositive and was one of the 289 seropositive cohort members. A peripheral blood sample was collected from each donor, and TCR beta sequencing was performed on peripheral blood mononuclear cells. Genomic DNA extraction from the blood cell samples was performed with the Qiagen DNeasy Blood Extraction Kit. CDR1 and CDR2 were assigned from the germline V gene as MNHEY and SVGAGI. Spanning cysteine to phenylalanine, the CDR3 consists of 13 amino acids. Only the CDR3 portion is preserved as DNA: 39 bases, with reading frame beginning at the first base. The sample belongs to a study of cytomegalovirus exposure and HLA in healthy donors (dated by TCRdb to 2016 to 2017). Regarding the research as a whole: An earlier analysis of under 600 of the donors reported approximately 300 Gb of sequence data and about 100 million unique TCR beta sequences from around 200 million T cells. An early release covering around 630 HLA-typed donors comprised about 300 gigabases of sequencing data and around 86 million unique TCR sequences. Among the roughly 390 genotyped donors, around 81% belonged to the genetic ancestry cluster associated with self-reported Caucasian donors. The study aimed to test whether signatures of past pathogen exposure could be identified by cataloging public T cell receptors. The T cell repertoires of 666 subjects were profiled by immunosequencing and related to cytomegalovirus serostatus. Along with the roughly 670-subject first cohort, a separate validation cohort of some 130 different subjects was used. High-throughput TCR immunosequencing, statistical association of individual TCRs with disease status, and machine learning were combined to predict cytomegalovirus infection status. A later analysis re-examined previously published TCR beta repertoires from over 500 donors and added high-resolution HLA genotyping to investigate patterns of TCR occurrence. In the later analysis, no new phenotypic data were used to find candidate immune exposures; instead, reliance was placed on TCR beta sequences and their occurrence across donors. An earlier analysis of nearly 600 of the donors applied high-throughput TCR beta sequencing to assess whether each TCR beta V gene segment acted as functional or pseudogenic. Donor age, sex, ethnicity and CMV serostatus were compiled alongside the repertoire data. In a later genetic analysis, genome-wide SNP genotypes for about 65% of the roughly 670 donors were used, and that subset was treated as a discovery cohort. Every discovery cohort repertoire had been produced on one sequencing platform. Both class I and class II loci were covered by HLA typing, at four-digit resolution. The number of donors typed differed by locus, with about 620-630 for A, B, C, DRB1 and DQB1, roughly 520 for DQA1, 606 for DPA1, and under 490 for DPB1. Because of strong linkage in the cohort, a few DR-DQ haplotypes were treated as single units for association and clustering. On average, roughly 250,000 unique TCR beta nucleotide sequences were sequenced per donor among 398 genotyped donors of the cohort, with roughly 20% of those sequences being non-productive.

What the study reported, not specific to this receptor: An earlier analysis of some 590 of the donors showed that most TCR beta V segments appeared in productive rearrangements either about 87% or about 30% of the time, which broadly matched IMGT annotations. The only immune exposure information available for the cohort was CMV serostatus. In a later analysis, the rate of TCR association differed among HLA loci, with DRB1 alleles having the most associated TCRs and HLA-C alleles having the fewest. Specific HLA alleles were associated with some 15,000 TCR beta sequences at a false discovery rate of 0.05 in a later analysis. According to a later genetic analysis, donors in an Asian-associated ancestry cluster had fewer N-insertions in productive TCRs than the approximately 700-donor mean. A group of highly shared sequence variants was considered likely to be a technical artifact of the sequencing pipeline. The authors suggested that the approach could potentially be extended to other disease states and immunological phenotypes. A further reported finding was that TCR beta sequences accurately predicted the HLA-A and HLA-B alleles for most subjects in the first cohort. Presence/absence analyses assumed roughly uniform sequencing depth across donors, an assumption that may not hold. V-gene and J-gene trimming of TCR beta chains was associated with a missense DCLRE1C variant in a later genetic analysis, and the association was replicated in an independent cohort. Because counts were too low, 15 to 20 rarely observed V segments, including chromosome 9 orphons, were excluded from the earlier analysis of roughly 580 of the donors. In the study, 150 to 200 TCR beta chains were listed as associated with cytomegalovirus. Linkage disequilibrium might explain the correlated functional status among segregating V segments, but an unknown experimental factor could not be excluded. Some IMGT-functional V segments, including TRBV6-2 and TRBV6-3, could not be distinguished by the 87-base-pair reads and were therefore excluded. In a later analysis, HLA-associated TCR beta chains showed more clonal expansion and lower generation probabilities than non-associated chains that were equally common. While some public TCRs were present in many individuals, most TCR sequences turned up only very rarely across donors. A few of the identified cytomegalovirus-associated TCR beta chains were confirmed in vitro to be specific for cytomegalovirus antigens. Assigning TCR associations to individual alleles was difficult when HLA alleles, especially DR and DQ, strongly co-occurred. According to a later analysis, most CMV-associated TCR beta chains appeared to be HLA-restricted, and the HLA associations seemed to be driven largely by CMV exposure. HLA typing was unavailable for some donors at each locus, so association tests used only the typed subset. This cohort had only TCR beta chains sequenced, and the lack of alpha or paired-chain data limited which features could be detected. In both the original and validation cohorts, the classifier was reported to diagnose cytomegalovirus status with high specificity and sensitivity. According to a later analysis, parvovirus B19, influenza, CMV and Epstein-Barr virus appeared linked to several top co-occurrence clusters.

The sequenced material came from PBMCs. The rearrangement joined TRBV6-5 to TRBJ2-5; TRBD2 is a weak D gene call, 5 bases matching. This sequence was found in a woman aged 40-49 years in good health and CMV-seropositive. The CDR3 loop reads CASSNSREETQYF. The nucleotide sequence is given as TGTGCCAGCAGTAACTCGAGGGAAGAGACCCAGTACTTC.